This T cell receptor (beta chain) was retrieved from a study of T-cell reconstitution after alpha-beta-depleted transplantation in children. Preparation of the TCRbeta library used unique molecular identifiers. Using its own MiXCR run on the PCR reads, TCRdb lists one record per CDR3 protein. The data show more than 550,000 distinct CDR3 sequences, about 10% seen once. This CDR3 comprises 19 residues. The trim removed 2 bases at V and 9 bases at J, leaving 19 bases unmatched. Looked up from germline, CDR1 is ENHRY and CDR2 is SYGVKD. This clonotype was seen a handful of times. The receptor was derived from a human donor who donated a stem cell graft to a child with acute myeloid leukemia. The input for sequencing was PBMCs from the stem cell graft donor, taken from the stem cell graft. The chain links TRBV10-3 to TRBJ2-1; 10 bases match TRBD2. The CDR3 loop is CAISEPHRAGGPGGGEQFF. CDR3 bases: TGTGCCATCAGTGAGCCGCATAGAGCGGGAGGGCCTGGAGGGGGTGAGCAGTTCTTC.